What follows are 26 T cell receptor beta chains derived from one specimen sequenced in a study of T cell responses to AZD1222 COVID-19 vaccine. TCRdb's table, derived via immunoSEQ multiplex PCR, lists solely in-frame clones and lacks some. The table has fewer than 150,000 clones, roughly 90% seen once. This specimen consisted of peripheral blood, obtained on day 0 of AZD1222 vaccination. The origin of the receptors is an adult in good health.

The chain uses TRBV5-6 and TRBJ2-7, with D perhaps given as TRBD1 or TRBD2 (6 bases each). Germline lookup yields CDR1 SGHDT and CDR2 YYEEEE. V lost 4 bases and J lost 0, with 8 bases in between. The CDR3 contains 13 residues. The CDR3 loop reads CASSRGRSYEQYF. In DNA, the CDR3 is TGTGCCAGCAGCCGGGGGCGCTCCTACGAGCAGTACTTC.

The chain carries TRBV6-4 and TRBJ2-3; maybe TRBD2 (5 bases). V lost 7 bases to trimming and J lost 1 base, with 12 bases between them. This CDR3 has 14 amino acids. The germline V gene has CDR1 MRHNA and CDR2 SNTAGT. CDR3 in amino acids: CASKRGEGTDTQYF. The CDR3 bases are TGTGCCAGCAAACGGGGTGAGGGCACAGATACGCAGTATTTT.

The CDR3 bases are TGTGCCAGTAGTGACCTTGGGAACTATGGCTACACCTTC. It specifies CASSDLGNYGYTF. The V gene is TRBV19, the J gene TRBJ1-2; D unresolved. This CDR3 region has 13 residues. Germline V gene sequence: CDR1 LNHDA, CDR2 SQIVND (reference sequence). The V gene lost 5 bases and the J gene lost 2 bases, with 9 bases spanning the gap. The variable domain in full, completed from reference TRBV19 and TRBJ1-2, reads DGGITQSPKYLFRKEGQNVTLSCEQNLNHDAMYWYRQDPGQGLRLIYYSQIVNDFQKGDIAEGYSVSREKKESFPLTVTSAQKNPTAFYLCASSDLGNYGYTFGSGTRLTVV.

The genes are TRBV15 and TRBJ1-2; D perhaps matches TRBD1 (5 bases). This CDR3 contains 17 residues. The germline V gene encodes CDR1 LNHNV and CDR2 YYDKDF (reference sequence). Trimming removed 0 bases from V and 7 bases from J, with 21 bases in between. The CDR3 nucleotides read TGTGCCACCAGCAGAGATCTACTCGACCGGGAGAGGGGTGGCTACACCTTC. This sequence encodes CATSRDLLDRERGGYTF.

The CDR3, as DNA: TGCAGCGCATACCAAATGGACTATGGCTACACCTTC. Translating gives CSAYQMDYGYTF. V and J are TRBV29-1 and TRBJ1-2; D unresolved. Trimming pared 7 bases from V and 3 bases from J, leaving 12 bases between. Germline V CDR1 and CDR2: SQVTM, ANQGSEA. This CDR3 has 12 amino acids.

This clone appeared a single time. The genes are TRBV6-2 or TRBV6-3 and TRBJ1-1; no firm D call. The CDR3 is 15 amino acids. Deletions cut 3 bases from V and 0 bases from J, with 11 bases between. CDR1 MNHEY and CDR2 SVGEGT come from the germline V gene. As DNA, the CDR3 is TGTGCCAGCAGTTATCCTAAAGGGATGAACACTGAAGCTTTCTTT. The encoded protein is CASSYPKGMNTEAFF.

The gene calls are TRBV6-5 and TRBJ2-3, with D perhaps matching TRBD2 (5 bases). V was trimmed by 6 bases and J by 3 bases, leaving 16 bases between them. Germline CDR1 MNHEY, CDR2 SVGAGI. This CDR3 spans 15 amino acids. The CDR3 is CASSPRVGRTDTQYF. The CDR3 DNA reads TGTGCCAGCAGCCCGCGGGTCGGTAGGACAGATACGCAGTATTTT.

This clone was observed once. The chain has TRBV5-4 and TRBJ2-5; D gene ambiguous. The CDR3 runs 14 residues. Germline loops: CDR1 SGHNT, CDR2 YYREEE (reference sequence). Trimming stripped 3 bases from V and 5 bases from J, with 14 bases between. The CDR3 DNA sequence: TGTGCCAGCAGCTCACGGACGGATCGGGAGACCCAGTACTTC. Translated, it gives CASSSRTDRETQYF.

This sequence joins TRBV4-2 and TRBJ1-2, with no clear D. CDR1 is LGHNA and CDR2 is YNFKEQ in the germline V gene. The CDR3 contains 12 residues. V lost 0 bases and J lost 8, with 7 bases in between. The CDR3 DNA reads TGTGCCAGCAGCCAAGACTCGGAAGGCTACACCTTC. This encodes CASSQDSEGYTF.

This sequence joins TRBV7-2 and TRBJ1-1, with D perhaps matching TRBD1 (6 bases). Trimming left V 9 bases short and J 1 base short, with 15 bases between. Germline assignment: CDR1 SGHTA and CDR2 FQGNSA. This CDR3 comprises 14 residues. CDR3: CASRAGHSNTEAFF. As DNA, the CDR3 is TGTGCCAGTCGGGCGGGACACTCGAACACTGAAGCTTTCTTT.

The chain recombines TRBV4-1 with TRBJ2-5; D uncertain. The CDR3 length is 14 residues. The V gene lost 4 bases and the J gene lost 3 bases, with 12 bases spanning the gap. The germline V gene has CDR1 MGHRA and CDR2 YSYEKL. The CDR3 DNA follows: TGCGCCAGCAGCCGCGCACAGTGGGAAGAGACCCAGTACTTC. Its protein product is CASSRAQWEETQYF.

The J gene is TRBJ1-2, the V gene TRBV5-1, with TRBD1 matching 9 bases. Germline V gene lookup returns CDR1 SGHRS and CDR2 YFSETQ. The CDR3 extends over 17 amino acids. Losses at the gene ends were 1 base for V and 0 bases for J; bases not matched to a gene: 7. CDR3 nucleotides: TGCGCCAGCAGCTTGCGCCGGGACAGGGCAGCTAACTATGGCTACACCTTC. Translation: CASSLRRDRAANYGYTF.

The CDR3 bases are TGTGCCAGCAGTGATATCCGGGCGGCCAAAAACATTCAGTACTTC. It codes for CASSDIRAAKNIQYF. This chain connects TRBV2 to TRBJ2-4; no firm D call. Trimming removed 3 bases from V and 1 base from J, with 10 bases in between. This CDR3 spans 15 amino acids. The germline V gene has CDR1 SNHLY and CDR2 FYNNEI.

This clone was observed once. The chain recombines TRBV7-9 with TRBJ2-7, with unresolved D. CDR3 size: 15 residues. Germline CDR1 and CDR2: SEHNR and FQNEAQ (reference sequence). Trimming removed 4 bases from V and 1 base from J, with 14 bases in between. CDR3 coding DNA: TGTGCCAGCAGCTACGGGTATATTGCGTCCTACGAGCAGTACTTC. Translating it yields CASSYGYIASYEQYF.

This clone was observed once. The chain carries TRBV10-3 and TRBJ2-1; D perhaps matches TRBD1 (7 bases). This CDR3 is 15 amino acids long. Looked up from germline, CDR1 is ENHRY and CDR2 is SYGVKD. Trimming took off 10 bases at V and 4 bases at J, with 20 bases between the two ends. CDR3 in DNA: TGTGCCACAGGGGGGTCGGGGGAGGCTTACAATGAGCAGTTCTTC. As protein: CATGGSGEAYNEQFF.

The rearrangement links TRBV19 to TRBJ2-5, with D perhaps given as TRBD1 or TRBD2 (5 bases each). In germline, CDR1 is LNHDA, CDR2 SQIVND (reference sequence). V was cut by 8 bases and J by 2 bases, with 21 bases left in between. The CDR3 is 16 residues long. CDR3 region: CASRSPGRASQETQYF. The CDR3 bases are TGTGCCAGTCGATCGCCGGGGCGAGCGTCTCAAGAGACCCAGTACTTC.

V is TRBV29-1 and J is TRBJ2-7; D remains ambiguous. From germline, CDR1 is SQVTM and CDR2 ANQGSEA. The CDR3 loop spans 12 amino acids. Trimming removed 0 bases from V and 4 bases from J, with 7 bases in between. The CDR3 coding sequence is TGCAGCGTTGAAGATCGAAGATACGAGCAGTACTTC. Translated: CSVEDRRYEQYF.

The CDR3 region is CASSHQTTGSNYTF. In DNA, the CDR3 is TGTGCCAGCAGCCACCAAACTACAGGTAGTAACTACACCTTC. The chain combines TRBV11-2 with TRBJ1-2, with D maybe TRBD1 (5 bases). This CDR3 region has 14 residues. V was shortened by 5 bases and J by 10 bases, with 20 bases between the two germline ends. CDR1 SGHAT and CDR2 FQNNGV come from the germline V gene.

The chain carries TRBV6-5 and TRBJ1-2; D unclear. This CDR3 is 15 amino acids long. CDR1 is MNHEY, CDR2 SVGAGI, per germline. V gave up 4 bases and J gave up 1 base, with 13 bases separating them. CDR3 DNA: TGTGCCAGCAGTTTACTAGCAGGTCTTAACTATGGCTACACCTTC. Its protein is CASSLLAGLNYGYTF.

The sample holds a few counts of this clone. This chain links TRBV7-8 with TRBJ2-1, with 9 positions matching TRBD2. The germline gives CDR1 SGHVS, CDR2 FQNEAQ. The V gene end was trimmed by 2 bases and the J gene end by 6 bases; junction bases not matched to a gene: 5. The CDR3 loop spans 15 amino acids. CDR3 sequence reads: CASSLLAGTFNEQFF. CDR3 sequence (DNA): TGTGCCAGCAGCTTACTAGCGGGAACTTTCAATGAGCAGTTCTTC.

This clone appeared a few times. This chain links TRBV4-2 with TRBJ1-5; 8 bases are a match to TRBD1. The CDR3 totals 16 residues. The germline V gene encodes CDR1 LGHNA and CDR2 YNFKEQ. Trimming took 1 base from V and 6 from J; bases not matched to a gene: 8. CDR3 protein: CASSQVPGTGSQPQHF. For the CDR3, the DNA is TGTGCCAGCAGCCAAGTTCCAGGGACAGGTAGTCAGCCCCAGCATTTT.

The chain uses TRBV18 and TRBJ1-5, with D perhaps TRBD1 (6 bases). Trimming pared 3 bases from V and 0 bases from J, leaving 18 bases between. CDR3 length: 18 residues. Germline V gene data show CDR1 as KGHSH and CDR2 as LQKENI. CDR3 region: CASSPDRTGRLSNQPQHF. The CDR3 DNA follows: TGTGCCAGCTCACCGGACAGAACGGGCCGTCTTAGCAATCAGCCCCAGCATTTT.

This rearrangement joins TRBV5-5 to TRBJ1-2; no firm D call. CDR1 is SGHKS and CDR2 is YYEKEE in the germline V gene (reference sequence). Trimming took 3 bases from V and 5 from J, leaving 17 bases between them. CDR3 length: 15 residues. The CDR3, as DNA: TGTGCCAGCAGCTCGGAGTCCGGGGTATATTATGGCTACACCTTC. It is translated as CASSSESGVYYGYTF.

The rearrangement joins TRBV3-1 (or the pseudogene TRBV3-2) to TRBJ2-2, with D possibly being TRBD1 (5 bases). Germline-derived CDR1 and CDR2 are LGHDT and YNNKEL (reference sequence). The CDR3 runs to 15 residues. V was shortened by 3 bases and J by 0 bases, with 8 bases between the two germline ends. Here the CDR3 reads CASSQTDANTGELFF. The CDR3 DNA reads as TGTGCCAGCAGCCAGACAGACGCGAACACCGGGGAGCTGTTTTTT.

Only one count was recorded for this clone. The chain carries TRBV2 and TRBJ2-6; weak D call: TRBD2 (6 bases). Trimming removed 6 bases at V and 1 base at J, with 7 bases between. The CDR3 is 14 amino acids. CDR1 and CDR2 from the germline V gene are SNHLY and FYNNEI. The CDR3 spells CASRGGSGANVLTF. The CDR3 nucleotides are TGTGCCAGCAGGGGGGGTTCTGGGGCCAACGTCCTGACTTTC.

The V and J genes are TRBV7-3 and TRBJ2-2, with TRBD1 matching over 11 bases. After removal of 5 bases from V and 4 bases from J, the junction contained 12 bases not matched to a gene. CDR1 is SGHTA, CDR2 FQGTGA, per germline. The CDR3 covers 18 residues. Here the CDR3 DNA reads TGTGCCAGCAGCCCCCGGACAGGGGGCTCACCTTCCACCGGGGAGCTGTTTTTT. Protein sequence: CASSPRTGGSPSTGELFF. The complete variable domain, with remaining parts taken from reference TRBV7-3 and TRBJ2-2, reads GAGVSQTPSNKVTEKGKYVELRCDPISGHTALYWYRQSLGQGPEFLIYFQGTGAADDSGLPNDRFFAVRPEGSVSTLKIQRTERGDSAVYLCASSPRTGGSPSTGELFFGEGSRLTVL.